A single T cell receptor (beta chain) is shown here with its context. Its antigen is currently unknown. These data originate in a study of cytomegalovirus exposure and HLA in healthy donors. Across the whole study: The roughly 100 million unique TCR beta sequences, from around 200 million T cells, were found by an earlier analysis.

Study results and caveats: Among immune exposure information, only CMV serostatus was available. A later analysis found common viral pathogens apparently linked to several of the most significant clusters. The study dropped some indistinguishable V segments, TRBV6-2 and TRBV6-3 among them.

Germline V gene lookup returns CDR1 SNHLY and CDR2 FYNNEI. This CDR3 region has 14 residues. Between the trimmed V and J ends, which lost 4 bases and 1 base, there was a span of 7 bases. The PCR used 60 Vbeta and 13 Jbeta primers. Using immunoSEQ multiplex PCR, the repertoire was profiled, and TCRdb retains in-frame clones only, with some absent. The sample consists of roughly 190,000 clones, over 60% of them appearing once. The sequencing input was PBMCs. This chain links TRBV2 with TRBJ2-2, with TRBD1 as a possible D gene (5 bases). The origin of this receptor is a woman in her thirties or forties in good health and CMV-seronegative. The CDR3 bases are TGTGCCAGCAGTGGACAGATGAACACCGGGGAGCTGTTTTTT. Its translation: CASSGQMNTGELFF.